The subject of this entry is one T cell receptor beta chain. This sample is part of a study of blood T cell repertoires in COVID-19. For the study at large: Whether acute or convalescent, the COVID-19 samples came from the United States, Italy and Spain. T cells, B-cell-depleted T cells, or PBMCs provided the cDNA or gDNA that served as material.

Data came from immunoSEQ multiplex PCR; TCRdb stores just in-frame clones and leaves some out. The data show around 150,000 clones, with 80% to 90% seen just once and more than 3% held by the top ten. V was pared by 0 bases and J by 2 bases, with 15 bases between. The CDR3 is 17 residues long. The germline gives CDR1 SGHTA, CDR2 FQGTGA. The material sequenced was peripheral blood. V and J are TRBV7-3 and TRBJ2-3; a possible D gene is TRBD1 (8 bases). The sequence derives from a man between 65 and 80 years old with acute or convalescent COVID-19. The DNA for the CDR3 is TGTGCCAGCAGCTTAACGGGAGGGCAGGGGGCCACAGATACGCAGTATTTT. It is translated as CASSLTGGQGATDTQYF.